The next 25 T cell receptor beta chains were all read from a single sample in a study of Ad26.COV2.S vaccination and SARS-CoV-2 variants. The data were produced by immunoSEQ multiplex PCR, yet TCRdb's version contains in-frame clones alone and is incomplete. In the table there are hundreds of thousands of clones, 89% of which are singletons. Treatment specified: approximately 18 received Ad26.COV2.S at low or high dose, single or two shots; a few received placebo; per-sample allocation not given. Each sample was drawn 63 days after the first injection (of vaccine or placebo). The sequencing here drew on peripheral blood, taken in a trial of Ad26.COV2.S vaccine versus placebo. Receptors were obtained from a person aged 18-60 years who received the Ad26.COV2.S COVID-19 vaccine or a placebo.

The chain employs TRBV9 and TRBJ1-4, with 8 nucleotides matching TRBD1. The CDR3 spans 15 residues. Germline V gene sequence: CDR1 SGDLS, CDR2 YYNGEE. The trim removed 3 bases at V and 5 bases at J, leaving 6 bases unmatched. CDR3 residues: CASSGRGQENEKLFF. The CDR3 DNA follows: TGTGCCAGCAGCGGCCGGGGACAGGAAAATGAAAAACTGTTTTTT.

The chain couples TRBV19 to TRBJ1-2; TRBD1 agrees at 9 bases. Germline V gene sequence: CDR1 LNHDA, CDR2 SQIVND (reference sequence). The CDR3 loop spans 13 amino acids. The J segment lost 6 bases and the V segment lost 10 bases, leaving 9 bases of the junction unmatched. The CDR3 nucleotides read TGTGCCACCAGCCGTAGACAGGGGGATGGCTACACCTTC. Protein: CATSRRQGDGYTF. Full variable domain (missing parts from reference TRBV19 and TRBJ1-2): DGGITQSPKYLFRKEGQNVTLSCEQNLNHDAMYWYRQDPGQGLRLIYYSQIVNDFQKGDIAEGYSVSREKKESFPLTVTSAQKNPTAFYLCATSRRQGDGYTFGSGTRLTVV.

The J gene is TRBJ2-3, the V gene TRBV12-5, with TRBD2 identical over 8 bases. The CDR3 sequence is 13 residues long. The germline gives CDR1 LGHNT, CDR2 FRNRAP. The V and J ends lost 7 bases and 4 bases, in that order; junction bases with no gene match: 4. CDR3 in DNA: TGTGCTAGTGCCCTTAGCGGGGCAGATACGCAGTATTTT. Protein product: CASALSGADTQYF.

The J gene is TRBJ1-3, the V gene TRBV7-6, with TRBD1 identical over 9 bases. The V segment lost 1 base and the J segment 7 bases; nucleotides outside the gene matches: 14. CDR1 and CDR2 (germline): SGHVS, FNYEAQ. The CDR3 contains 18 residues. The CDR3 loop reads CASSLDPPAGTGGNTIYF. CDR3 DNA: TGTGCCAGCAGCTTAGATCCCCCGGCCGGAACAGGGGGCAACACCATATATTTT.

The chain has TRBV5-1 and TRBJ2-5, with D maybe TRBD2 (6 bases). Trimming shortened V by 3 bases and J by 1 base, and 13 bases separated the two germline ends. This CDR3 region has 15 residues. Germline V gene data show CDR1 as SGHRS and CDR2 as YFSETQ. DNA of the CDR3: TGCGCCAGCAGCTCCCCGGCAGCGGGCCAAGAGACCCAGTACTTC. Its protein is CASSSPAAGQETQYF.

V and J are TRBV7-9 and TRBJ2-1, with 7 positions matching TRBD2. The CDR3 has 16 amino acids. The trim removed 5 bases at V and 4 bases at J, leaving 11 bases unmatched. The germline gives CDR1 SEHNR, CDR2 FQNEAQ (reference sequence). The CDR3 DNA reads TGTGCCAGCAGCCCTTACGGCGGGAGAGGTTACAATGAGCAGTTCTTC. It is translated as CASSPYGGRGYNEQFF.

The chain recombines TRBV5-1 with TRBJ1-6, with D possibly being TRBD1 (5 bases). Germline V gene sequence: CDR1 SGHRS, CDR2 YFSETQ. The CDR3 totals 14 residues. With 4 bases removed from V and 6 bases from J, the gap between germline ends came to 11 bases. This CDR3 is CASSPDQGNSPLHF. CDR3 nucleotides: TGCGCCAGCAGCCCGGATCAGGGTAATTCACCCCTCCACTTT.

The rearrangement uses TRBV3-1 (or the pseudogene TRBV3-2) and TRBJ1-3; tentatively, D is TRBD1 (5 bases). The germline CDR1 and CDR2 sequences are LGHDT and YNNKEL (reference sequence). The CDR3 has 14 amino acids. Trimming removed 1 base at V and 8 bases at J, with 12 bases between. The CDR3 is CASSQGDGADTIYF. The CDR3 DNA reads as TGTGCCAGCAGCCAAGGGGATGGGGCGGACACCATATATTTT.

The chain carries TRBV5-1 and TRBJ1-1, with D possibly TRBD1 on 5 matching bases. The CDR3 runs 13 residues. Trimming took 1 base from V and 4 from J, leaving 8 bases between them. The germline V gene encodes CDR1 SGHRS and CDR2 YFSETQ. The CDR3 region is CASSLQGFTEAFF. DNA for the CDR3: TGCGCCAGCAGCTTGCAGGGTTTCACTGAAGCTTTCTTT.

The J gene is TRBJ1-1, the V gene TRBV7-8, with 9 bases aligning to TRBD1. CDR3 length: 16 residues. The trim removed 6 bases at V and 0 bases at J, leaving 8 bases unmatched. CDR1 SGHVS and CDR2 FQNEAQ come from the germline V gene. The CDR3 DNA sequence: TGTGCCAGCAGGGGACAGGGCCTTAATATGAACACTGAAGCTTTCTTT. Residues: CASRGQGLNMNTEAFF.

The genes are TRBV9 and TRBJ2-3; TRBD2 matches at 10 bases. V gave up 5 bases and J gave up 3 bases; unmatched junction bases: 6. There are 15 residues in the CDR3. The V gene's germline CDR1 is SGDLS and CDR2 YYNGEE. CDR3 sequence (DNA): TGTGCCAGCAGTCTCAGCGGGGGGGCTACAGATACGCAGTATTTT. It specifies CASSLSGGATDTQYF.

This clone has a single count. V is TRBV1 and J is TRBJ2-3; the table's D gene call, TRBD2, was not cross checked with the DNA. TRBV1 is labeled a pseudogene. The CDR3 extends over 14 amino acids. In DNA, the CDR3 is TGCACCAGCAGCTTTGGTCGCCGGGGGGATACGCAGTATTTT. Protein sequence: CTSSFGRRGDTQYF.

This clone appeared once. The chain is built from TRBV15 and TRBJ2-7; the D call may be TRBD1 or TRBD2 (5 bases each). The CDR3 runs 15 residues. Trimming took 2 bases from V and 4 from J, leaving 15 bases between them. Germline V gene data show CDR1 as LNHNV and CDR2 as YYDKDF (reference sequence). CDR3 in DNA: TGTGCCACCAGCAGAAGGACTGGGGCTTCTTACGAGCAGTACTTC. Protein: CATSRRTGASYEQYF.

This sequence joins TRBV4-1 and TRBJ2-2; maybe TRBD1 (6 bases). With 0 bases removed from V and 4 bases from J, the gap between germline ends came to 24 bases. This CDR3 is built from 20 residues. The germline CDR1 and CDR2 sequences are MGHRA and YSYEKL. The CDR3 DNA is TGCGCCAGCAGCCAAGAGGCTGTTTTACAGGGAAGGGTTGGCACCGGGGAGCTGTTTTTT. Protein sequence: CASSQEAVLQGRVGTGELFF.

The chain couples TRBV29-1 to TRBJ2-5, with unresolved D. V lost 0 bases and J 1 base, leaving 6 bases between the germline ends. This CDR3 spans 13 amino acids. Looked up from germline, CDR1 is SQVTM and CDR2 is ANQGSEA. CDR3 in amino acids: CSVEEQLQETQYF. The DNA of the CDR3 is TGCAGCGTTGAAGAACAGCTCCAAGAGACCCAGTACTTC.

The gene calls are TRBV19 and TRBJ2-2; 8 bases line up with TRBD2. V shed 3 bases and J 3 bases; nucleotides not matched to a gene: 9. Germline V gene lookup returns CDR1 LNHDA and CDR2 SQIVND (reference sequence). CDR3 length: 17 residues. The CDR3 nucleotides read TGTGCCAGTAGTATCTCAGCGGGAGTTGTTGACACCGGGGAGCTGTTTTTT. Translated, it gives CASSISAGVVDTGELFF.

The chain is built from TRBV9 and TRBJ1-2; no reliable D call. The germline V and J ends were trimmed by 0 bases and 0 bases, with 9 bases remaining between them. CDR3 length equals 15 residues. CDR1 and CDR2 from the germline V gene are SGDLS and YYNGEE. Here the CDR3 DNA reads TGTGCCAGCAGCGTAGGAGGATTTTCTAACTATGGCTACACCTTC. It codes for CASSVGGFSNYGYTF. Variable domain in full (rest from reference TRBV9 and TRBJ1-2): DSGVTQTPKHLITATGQRVTLRCSPRSGDLSVYWYQQSLDQGLQFLIQYYNGEERAKGNILERFSAQQFPDLHSELNLSSLELGDSALYFCASSVGGFSNYGYTFGSGTRLTVV.

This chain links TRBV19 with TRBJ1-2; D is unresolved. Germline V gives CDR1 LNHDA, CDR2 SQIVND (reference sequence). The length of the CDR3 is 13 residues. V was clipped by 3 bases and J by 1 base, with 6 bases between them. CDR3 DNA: TGTGCCAGTAGTATGGTCAGTAACTATGGCTACACCTTC. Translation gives CASSMVSNYGYTF.

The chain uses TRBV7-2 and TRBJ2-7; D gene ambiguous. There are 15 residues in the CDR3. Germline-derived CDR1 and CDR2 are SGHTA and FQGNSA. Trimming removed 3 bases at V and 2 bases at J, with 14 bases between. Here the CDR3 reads CASSLSGTYPYEQYF. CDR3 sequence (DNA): TGTGCCAGCAGCTTGTCTGGCACCTACCCCTACGAGCAGTACTTC.

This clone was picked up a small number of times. CDR3 sequence reads: CATSGRESRETQYF. For the CDR3, the DNA is TGTGCCACCTCGGGGCGGGAGTCACGAGAGACCCAGTACTTC. This chain joins TRBV19 and TRBJ2-5, with 7 bases that match TRBD2. V dropped 10 bases and J dropped 4; count of bases not matched to a gene: 12. Germline CDR1 is LNHDA and CDR2 is SQIVND (reference sequence). The CDR3 covers 14 residues.

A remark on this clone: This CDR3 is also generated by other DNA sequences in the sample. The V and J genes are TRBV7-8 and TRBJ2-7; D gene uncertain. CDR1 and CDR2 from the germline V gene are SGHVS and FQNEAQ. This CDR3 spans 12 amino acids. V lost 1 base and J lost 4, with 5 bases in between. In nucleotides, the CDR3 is TGTGCCAGCAGCTTAGGAAGATACGAGCAGTACTTC. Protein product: CASSLGRYEQYF.

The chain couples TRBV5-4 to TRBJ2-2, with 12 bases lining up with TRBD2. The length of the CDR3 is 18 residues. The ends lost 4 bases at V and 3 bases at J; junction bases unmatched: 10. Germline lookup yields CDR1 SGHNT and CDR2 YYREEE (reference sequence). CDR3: CASSAPGLAGFDTGELFF. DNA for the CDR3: TGTGCCAGCAGCGCCCCGGGACTAGCGGGTTTTGACACCGGGGAGCTGTTTTTT.

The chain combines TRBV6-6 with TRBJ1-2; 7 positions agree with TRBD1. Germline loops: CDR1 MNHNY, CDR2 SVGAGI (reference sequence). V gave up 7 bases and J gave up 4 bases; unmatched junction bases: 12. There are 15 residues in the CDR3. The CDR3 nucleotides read TGTGCCAGCACCATGGACCGGGACAGCTCCTATGGCTACACCTTC. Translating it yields CASTMDRDSSYGYTF.

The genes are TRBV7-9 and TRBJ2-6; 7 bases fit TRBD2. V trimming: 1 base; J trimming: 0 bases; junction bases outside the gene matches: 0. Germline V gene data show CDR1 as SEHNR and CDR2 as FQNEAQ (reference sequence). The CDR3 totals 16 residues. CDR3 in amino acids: CASSLVAGSGANVLTF. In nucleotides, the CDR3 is TGTGCCAGCAGCTTAGTAGCGGGCTCTGGGGCCAACGTCCTGACTTTC.

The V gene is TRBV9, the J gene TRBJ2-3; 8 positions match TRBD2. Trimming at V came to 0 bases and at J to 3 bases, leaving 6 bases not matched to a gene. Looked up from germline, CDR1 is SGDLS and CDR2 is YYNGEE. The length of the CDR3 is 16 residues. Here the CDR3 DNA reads TGTGCCAGCAGCGTAGGTCAAACTAGCGGAACAGATACGCAGTATTTT. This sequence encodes CASSVGQTSGTDTQYF.